This T cell receptor beta chain was captured in a study of T cell responses to AZD1222 COVID-19 vaccine. Points from the study as a whole: In a largely white British group with more females than males, clonal diversity was possibly underestimated. With two AZD1222 doses given, Spike-specific TCR breadth and depth both rose. Repertoire sampling was restricted to post-peak T cell response timepoints.

The assay was immunoSEQ multiplex PCR, and TCRdb's table has in-frame clones only and misses some. The profile shows 100,000 or so clones, roughly 90% of them singletons. Turning to this clone: Its antigen is as yet unknown.

The sequences come from peripheral blood, collected on day 0 of AZD1222 vaccination. The TCR was taken from an adult in good health.

The CDR3 DNA reads as TGTGCCAGCAGCCCGGGACAGGGGGATTTGAACACTGAAGCTTTCTTT. It encodes CASSPGQGDLNTEAFF. This sequence joins TRBV5-4 and TRBJ1-1; 11 positions match TRBD1. The CDR3 covers 16 residues. The germline V gene has CDR1 SGHNT and CDR2 YYREEE (reference sequence). Trimming took 4 bases from V and 0 from J; bases not matched to a gene: 5.